The 22 T cell receptor beta chains below come from one sample, sequenced in a study of shared clonotypes between healthy human individuals. The protocol was immunoSEQ multiplex PCR, while the TCRdb copy is restricted to in-frame clones and leaves out a portion. This table holds more than 150,000 clones, 90% to 95% found once. Sample: naive CD4+ T cells sorted from blood. Subset described: CD45RA+ positively selected. All receptors derive from a woman aged 25 to 39 in good health.

The chain carries TRBV5-1 and TRBJ1-1; a weak D match, TRBD1 (6 bases). The germline V gene encodes CDR1 SGHRS and CDR2 YFSETQ. The CDR3 sequence is 16 residues long. Trimming pared 3 bases from V and 2 bases from J, leaving 17 bases between. The CDR3 DNA sequence: TGCGCCAGCAGCTCCGGTACCGACAGGAGCAACACTGAAGCTTTCTTT. Encoded protein: CASSSGTDRSNTEAFF.

The chain combines TRBV28 with TRBJ2-1; a weak D match, TRBD2 (6 bases). The germline gives CDR1 MDHEN, CDR2 SYDVKM. V was trimmed by 6 bases and J by 7 bases, leaving 13 bases between them. The CDR3 extends over 13 amino acids. The CDR3 nucleotides read TGTGCCAGCAGGCGGAGGGTTGTGAATGAGCAGTTCTTC. It specifies CASRRRVVNEQFF.

The V and J genes are TRBV5-1 and TRBJ2-7; 10 nucleotides agree with TRBD2. Unmatched junction bases numbered 6, after V lost 1 base and J lost 5 bases. Germline assignment: CDR1 SGHRS and CDR2 YFSETQ. This CDR3 is built from 15 residues. This chain's CDR3 is CASSLSSGSPNEQYF. The CDR3 nucleotides read TGCGCCAGCAGCTTGTCTAGCGGGAGCCCTAACGAGCAGTACTTC.

This chain uses TRBV28 with TRBJ1-1, with unresolved D. V lost 3 bases, J lost 2 bases, and 16 bases lay in between. This CDR3 is built from 16 residues. Germline loops: CDR1 MDHEN, CDR2 SYDVKM. The CDR3 coding sequence is TGTGCCAGCAGTTTTAGGTCGGCGAGGTCAAACACTGAAGCTTTCTTT. Translation: CASSFRSARSNTEAFF.

The chain recombines TRBV5-4 with TRBJ2-7; D is ambiguous. There are 14 residues in the CDR3. From germline, CDR1 is SGHNT and CDR2 YYREEE (reference sequence). Trimming removed 3 bases at V and 1 base at J, with 11 bases between. The CDR3: CASSSPTVSYEQYF. CDR3 sequence (DNA): TGTGCCAGCAGCTCCCCCACAGTGTCCTACGAGCAGTACTTC.

V gene TRBV19 combines with J gene TRBJ1-1, with 10 bases that match TRBD1. The CDR3 extends over 12 amino acids. The germline V gene encodes CDR1 LNHDA and CDR2 SQIVND (reference sequence). The V gene end was trimmed by 6 bases and the J gene end by 11 bases; junction bases not matched to a gene: 6. The CDR3 spells CASSRQGARAFF. DNA of the CDR3: TGTGCCAGTAGCCGACAGGGGGCACGGGCTTTCTTT.

The J gene is TRBJ2-7, the V gene TRBV5-1, with 7 positions matching TRBD1. V was pared by 2 bases and J by 2 bases, with 7 bases of the junction left unmatched. CDR3 size: 15 residues. Germline CDR1 SGHRS, CDR2 YFSETQ. CDR3 loop: CASSFRGQETYEQYF. CDR3 nucleotides: TGCGCCAGCAGCTTTAGAGGACAGGAGACCTACGAGCAGTACTTC.

The chain links TRBV28 to TRBJ2-7; 10 bases are a match to TRBD2. The CDR3 length is 16 residues. V lost 2 bases and J lost 0; bases outside the gene matches: 4. CDR1 and CDR2 (germline): MDHEN, SYDVKM. The CDR3 loop is CASSLHTSGVSYEQYF. The CDR3 DNA sequence: TGTGCCAGCAGTTTACACACTAGCGGGGTCTCCTACGAGCAGTACTTC.

As DNA, the CDR3 is TGTGCCAGCAGCTTCGACAGGGACGGAGGAAAACTGTTTTTT. This sequence encodes CASSFDRDGGKLFF. J is TRBJ1-4 and V is TRBV7-9; TRBD1 matches 7 bases. This CDR3 region has 14 residues. The junction had 8 bases not matched to a gene; V was cut back by 3 bases and J by 10 bases. Per germline, CDR1 SEHNR and CDR2 FQNEAQ (reference sequence).

The chain joins TRBV6-1 to TRBJ1-5, with D possibly being TRBD1 (6 bases). The CDR3 is 18 amino acids. The V end lost 1 base, the J end lost 5 bases, and 21 bases lay between the germline ends. Germline V gene data show CDR1 as MNHNS and CDR2 as SASEGT. The DNA for the CDR3 is TGTGCCAGCAGTGAAGTCGGGGAGGCCTTCGAGGGGGATCAGCCCCAGCATTTT. This translates into CASSEVGEAFEGDQPQHF.

CDR3 residues: CASSRHKGSNTGELFF. In nucleotides, the CDR3 is TGTGCCAGCAGCCGACACAAGGGTTCGAACACCGGGGAGCTGTTTTTT. This sequence joins TRBV7-2 and TRBJ2-2, with D unclear. CDR3 length: 16 amino acids. The V end was cut by 5 bases, the J end by 0 bases, with 13 bases between. CDR1 is SGHTA, CDR2 FQGNSA, per germline. The full variable domain, completed using reference TRBV7-2 and TRBJ2-2, is GAGVSQSPSNKVTEKGKDVELRCDPISGHTALYWYRQSLGQGLEFLIYFQGNSAPDKSGLPSDRFSAERTGGSVSTLTIQRTQQEDSAVYLCASSRHKGSNTGELFFGEGSRLTVL.

The chain carries TRBV7-9 and TRBJ2-7; 11 nucleotides match TRBD1. Per germline, CDR1 SEHNR and CDR2 FQNEAQ (reference sequence). This CDR3 spans 14 amino acids. V shed 5 bases and J 7 bases; nucleotides not matched to a gene: 7. The CDR3 sequence: CASSTRDRGREQYF. CDR3 nucleotides: TGTGCCAGCAGCACCCGGGACAGGGGGAGGGAGCAGTACTTC.

The CDR3 region has the DNA TGTGCCAGCAGTTCGTCCGGGACACCGGGCGCTTTCTTT. It translates to CASSSSGTPGAFF. V and J are TRBV6-6 and TRBJ1-1; perhaps TRBD1 as D (6 bases). The germline gives CDR1 MNHNY, CDR2 SVGAGI (reference sequence). V was pared by 4 bases and J by 11 bases, with 17 bases between. The CDR3 contains 13 residues.

Concerning this clone itself: This CDR3 is also generated by other DNA sequences in the sample. This sequence joins TRBV5-8 and TRBJ2-3, with D unresolved. This CDR3 spans 15 amino acids. Germline loops: CDR1 SGHTS, CDR2 YDEGEE. With 0 bases removed from V and 0 bases from J, the gap between germline ends came to 8 bases. The DNA for the CDR3 is TGTGCCAGCAGCTTGGGGGGTTCTAGCACAGATACGCAGTATTTT. Its translation: CASSLGGSSTDTQYF.

This chain joins TRBV18 and TRBJ2-7, with D perhaps TRBD2 (5 bases). The CDR3 is 15 residues long. The germline CDR1 and CDR2 sequences are KGHSH and LQKENI. V shed 3 bases and J shed 3 bases, with 15 bases lying between them. In DNA, the CDR3 is TGTGCCAGCTCACCTCTCGGGTCGAGGGACTACGAGCAGTACTTC. It codes for CASSPLGSRDYEQYF.

The rearrangement links TRBV28 to TRBJ1-2; no reliable D call. The CDR3 runs 14 residues. Germline V CDR1 and CDR2: MDHEN, SYDVKM. Trimming shortened V by 2 bases and J by 4 bases, and 11 bases separated the two germline ends. CDR3 nucleotides: TGTGCCAGCAGTTTAGGCAGTTTCAGCTATGGCTACACCTTC. It is translated as CASSLGSFSYGYTF.

V usage is TRBV19 and J usage is TRBJ2-5; unclear D gene. Trimming pared 2 bases from V and 2 bases from J, leaving 12 bases between. The CDR3 loop spans 15 amino acids. CDR1 is LNHDA and CDR2 is SQIVND in the germline V gene (reference sequence). This CDR3 reads CASSISVRKQETQYF. In DNA form, the CDR3 reads TGTGCCAGTAGTATAAGTGTCAGAAAACAAGAGACCCAGTACTTC.

The rearrangement uses TRBV6-6 and TRBJ1-2; D is possibly TRBD1 (5 bases). V lost 6 bases and J 2 bases, leaving 7 bases between the germline ends. The CDR3 length is 12 residues. Germline CDR1 reads MNHNY; CDR2 reads SVGAGI (reference sequence). The CDR3 loop reads CASRAGNYGYTF. CDR3 DNA: TGTGCCAGCAGGGCAGGGAACTATGGCTACACCTTC.

The rearrangement links TRBV2 to TRBJ2-7; no firm D call. With 3 bases removed from V and 2 bases from J, the gap between germline ends came to 11 bases. Per germline, CDR1 SNHLY and CDR2 FYNNEI. The CDR3 has 14 residues. CDR3 in amino acids: CASSDSVGAYEQYF. The CDR3 DNA is TGTGCCAGCAGTGATTCGGTCGGAGCCTACGAGCAGTACTTC.

The chain couples TRBV5-5 to TRBJ1-2; TRBD1 matches at 7 bases. From germline, CDR1 is SGHKS and CDR2 YYEKEE (reference sequence). The CDR3 runs to 14 residues. J gave up 5 bases and V 4 bases, and 8 bases lay outside the gene matches. The CDR3 region has the DNA TGTGCCAGCAGCGTGGGACAGCTCCTGTATGGCTACACCTTC. As protein: CASSVGQLLYGYTF.

The chain has TRBV27 and TRBJ2-5; 11 nucleotides align to TRBD2. CDR3 length: 18 amino acids. J gave up 7 bases and V 0 bases, and 13 bases lay outside the gene matches. Looked up from germline, CDR1 is MNHEY and CDR2 is SMNVEV (reference sequence). CDR3 region: CASSLSGGGLAGLGTQYF. CDR3 DNA sequence: TGTGCCAGCAGTTTATCGGGGGGCGGACTAGCGGGTTTGGGGACCCAGTACTTC.

The V and J genes are TRBV7-2 and TRBJ2-7, with TRBD2 matching over 10 bases. V lost 5 bases to trimming and J lost 0 bases; unmatched junction nucleotides: 4. The CDR3 is made up of 15 amino acids. Germline values: CDR1 SGHTA, CDR2 FQGNSA. The CDR3 DNA is TGTGCCAGCAGCCGGACTAGCGGATACTCCTACGAGCAGTACTTC. The encoded protein is CASSRTSGYSYEQYF.